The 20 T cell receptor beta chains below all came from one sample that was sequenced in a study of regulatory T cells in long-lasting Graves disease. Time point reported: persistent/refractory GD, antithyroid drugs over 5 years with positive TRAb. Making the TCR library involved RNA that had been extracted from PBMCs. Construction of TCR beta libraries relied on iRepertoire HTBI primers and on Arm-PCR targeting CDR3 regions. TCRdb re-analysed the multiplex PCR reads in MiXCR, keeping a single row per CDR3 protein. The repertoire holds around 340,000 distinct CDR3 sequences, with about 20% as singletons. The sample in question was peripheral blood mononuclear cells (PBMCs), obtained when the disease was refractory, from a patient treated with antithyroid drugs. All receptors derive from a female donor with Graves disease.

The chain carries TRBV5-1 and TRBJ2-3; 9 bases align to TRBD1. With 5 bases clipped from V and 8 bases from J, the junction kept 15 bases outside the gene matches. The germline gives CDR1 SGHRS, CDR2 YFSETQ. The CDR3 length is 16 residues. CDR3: CASRRWGQGVDATQYF. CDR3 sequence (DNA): TGCGCCAGCAGACGCTGGGGACAGGGAGTCGATGCTACGCAGTATTTT.

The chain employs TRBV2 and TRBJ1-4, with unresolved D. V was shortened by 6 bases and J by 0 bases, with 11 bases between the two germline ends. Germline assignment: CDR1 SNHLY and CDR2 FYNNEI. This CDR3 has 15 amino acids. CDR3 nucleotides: TGTGCCAGCAGCTACTCAAGGACAACTAATGAAAAACTGTTTTTT. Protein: CASSYSRTTNEKLFF.

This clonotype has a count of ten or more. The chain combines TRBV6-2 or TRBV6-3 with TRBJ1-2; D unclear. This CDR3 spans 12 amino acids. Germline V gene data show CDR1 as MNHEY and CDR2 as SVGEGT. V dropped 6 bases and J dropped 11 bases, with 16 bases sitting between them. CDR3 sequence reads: CASSSGFQRYTF. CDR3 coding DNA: TGTGCCAGCAGCTCAGGTTTCCAGAGGTACACCTTC.

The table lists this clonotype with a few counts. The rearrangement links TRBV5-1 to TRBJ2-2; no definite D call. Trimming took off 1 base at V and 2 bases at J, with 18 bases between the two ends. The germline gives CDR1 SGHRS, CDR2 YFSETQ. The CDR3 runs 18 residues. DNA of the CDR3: TGCGCCAGCAGCTTGCTTCCAGATAGATTCTTAAACACCGGGGAGCTGTTTTTT. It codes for CASSLLPDRFLNTGELFF. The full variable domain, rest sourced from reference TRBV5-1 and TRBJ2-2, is KAGVTQTPRYLIKTRGQQVTLSCSPISGHRSVSWYQQTPGQGLQFLFEYFSETQRNKGNFPGRFSGRQFSNSRSEMNVSTLELGDSALYLCASSLLPDRFLNTGELFFGEGSRLTVL.

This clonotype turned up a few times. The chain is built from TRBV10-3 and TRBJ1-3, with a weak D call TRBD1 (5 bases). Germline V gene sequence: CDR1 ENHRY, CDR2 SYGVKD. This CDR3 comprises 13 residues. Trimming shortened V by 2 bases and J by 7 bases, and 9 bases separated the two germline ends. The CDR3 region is CAISEGSGNTIYF. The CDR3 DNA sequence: TGTGCCATCAGTGAGGGGTCAGGGAACACCATATATTTT.

The CDR3 reads CASSQDWSLATNTGELFF. Written as DNA, the CDR3 is TGCGCCAGCAGCCAAGATTGGTCGCTGGCCACGAACACCGGGGAGCTGTTTTTT. The rearrangement uses TRBV4-3 and TRBJ2-2, with D unclear. This CDR3 has 18 amino acids. The germline V and J ends were trimmed by 0 bases and 0 bases, with 14 bases remaining between them. The germline V gene has CDR1 LGHNA and CDR2 YSLEER.

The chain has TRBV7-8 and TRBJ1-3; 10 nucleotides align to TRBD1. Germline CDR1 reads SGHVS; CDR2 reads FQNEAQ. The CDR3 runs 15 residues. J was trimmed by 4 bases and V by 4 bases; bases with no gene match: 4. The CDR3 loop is CASSWGQGLGNTIYF. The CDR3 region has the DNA TGTGCCAGCAGCTGGGGACAGGGGTTGGGAAACACCATATATTTT. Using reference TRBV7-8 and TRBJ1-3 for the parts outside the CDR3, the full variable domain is GAGVSQSPRYKVAKRGQDVALRCDPISGHVSLFWYQQALGQGPEFLTYFQNEAQLDKSGLPSDRFFAERPEGSVSTLKIQRTQQEDSAVYLCASSWGQGLGNTIYFGEGSWLTVV.

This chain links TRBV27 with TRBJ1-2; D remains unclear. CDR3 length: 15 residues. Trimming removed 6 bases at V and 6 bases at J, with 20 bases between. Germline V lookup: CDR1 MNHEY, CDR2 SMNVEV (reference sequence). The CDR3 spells CASSWTGLSVHGYTF. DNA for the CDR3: TGTGCCAGCAGCTGGACGGGCCTCTCAGTTCATGGCTACACCTTC.

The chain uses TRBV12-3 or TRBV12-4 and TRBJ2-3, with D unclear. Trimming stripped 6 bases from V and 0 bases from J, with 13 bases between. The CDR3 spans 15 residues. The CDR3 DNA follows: TGTGCCAGCAGACTTAGAAAGCGAAGCACAGATACGCAGTATTTT. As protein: CASRLRKRSTDTQYF.

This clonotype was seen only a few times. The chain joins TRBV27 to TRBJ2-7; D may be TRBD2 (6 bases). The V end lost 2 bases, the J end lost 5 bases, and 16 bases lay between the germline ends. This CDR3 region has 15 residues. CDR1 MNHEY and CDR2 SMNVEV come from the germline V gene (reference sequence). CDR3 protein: CASSLTGERGDEQYF. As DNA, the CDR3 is TGTGCCAGCAGTTTAACGGGGGAGCGAGGGGACGAGCAGTACTTC.

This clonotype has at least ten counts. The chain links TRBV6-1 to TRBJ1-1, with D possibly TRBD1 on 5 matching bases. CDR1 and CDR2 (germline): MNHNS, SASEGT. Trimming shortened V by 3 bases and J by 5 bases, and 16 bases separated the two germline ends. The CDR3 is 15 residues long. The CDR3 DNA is TGTGCCAGCAGTGAGGCGATGTGGGGGAGTACTGAAGCTTTCTTT. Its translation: CASSEAMWGSTEAFF.

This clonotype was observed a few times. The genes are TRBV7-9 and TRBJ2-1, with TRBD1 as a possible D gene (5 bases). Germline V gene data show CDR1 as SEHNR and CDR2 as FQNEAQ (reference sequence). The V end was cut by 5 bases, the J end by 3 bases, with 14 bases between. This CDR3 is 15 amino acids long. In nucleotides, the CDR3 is TGTGCCAGCAGCCGTCGAGACAGTCTCTACAATGAGCAGTTCTTC. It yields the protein CASSRRDSLYNEQFF.

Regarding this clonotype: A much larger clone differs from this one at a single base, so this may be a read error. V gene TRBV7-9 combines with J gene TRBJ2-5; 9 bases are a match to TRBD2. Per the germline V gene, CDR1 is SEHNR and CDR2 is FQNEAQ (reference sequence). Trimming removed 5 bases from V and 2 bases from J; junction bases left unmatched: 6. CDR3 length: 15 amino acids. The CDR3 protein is CASSHRLAGQETQYF. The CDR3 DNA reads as TGTGCCAGCAGCCACAGGCTAGCGGGGCAAGAGACCCAGTACTTC.

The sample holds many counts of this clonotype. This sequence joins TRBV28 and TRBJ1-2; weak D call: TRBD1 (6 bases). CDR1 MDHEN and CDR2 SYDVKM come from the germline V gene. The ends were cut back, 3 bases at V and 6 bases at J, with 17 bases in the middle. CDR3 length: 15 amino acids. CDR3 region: CASSFTTGTGNGYTF. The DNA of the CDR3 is TGTGCCAGCAGTTTCACCACAGGGACGGGAAATGGCTACACCTTC.

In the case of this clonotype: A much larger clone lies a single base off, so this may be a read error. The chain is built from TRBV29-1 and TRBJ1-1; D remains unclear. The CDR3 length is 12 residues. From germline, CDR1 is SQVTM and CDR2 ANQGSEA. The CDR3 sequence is CSVVWVNTGAFF. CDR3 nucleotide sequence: TGCAGCGTTGTCTGGGTGAACACTGGAGCTTTCTTT.

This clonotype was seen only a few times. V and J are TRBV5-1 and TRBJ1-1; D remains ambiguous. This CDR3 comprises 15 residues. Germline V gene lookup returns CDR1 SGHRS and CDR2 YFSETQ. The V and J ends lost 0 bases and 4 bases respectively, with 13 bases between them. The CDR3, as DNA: TGCGCCAGCAGCTTGGGGAGCCGAAGGCTCACTGAAGCTTTCTTT. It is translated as CASSLGSRRLTEAFF. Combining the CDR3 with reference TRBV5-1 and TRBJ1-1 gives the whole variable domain KAGVTQTPRYLIKTRGQQVTLSCSPISGHRSVSWYQQTPGQGLQFLFEYFSETQRNKGNFPGRFSGRQFSNSRSEMNVSTLELGDSALYLCASSLGSRRLTEAFFGQGTRLTVV.

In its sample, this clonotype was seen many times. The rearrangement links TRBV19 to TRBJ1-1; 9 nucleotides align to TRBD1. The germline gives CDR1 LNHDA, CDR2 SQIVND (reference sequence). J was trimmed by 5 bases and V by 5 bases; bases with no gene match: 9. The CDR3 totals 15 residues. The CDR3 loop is CASSPPGQGWTEAFF. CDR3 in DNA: TGTGCCAGTAGTCCGCCGGGACAGGGATGGACTGAAGCTTTCTTT.

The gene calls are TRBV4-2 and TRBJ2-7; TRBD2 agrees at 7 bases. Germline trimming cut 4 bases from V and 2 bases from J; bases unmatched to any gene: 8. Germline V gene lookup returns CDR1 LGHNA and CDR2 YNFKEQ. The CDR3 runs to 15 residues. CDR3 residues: CASSRMGRGPYEQYF. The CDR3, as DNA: TGTGCCAGCAGCCGGATGGGGAGGGGCCCCTACGAGCAGTACTTC.

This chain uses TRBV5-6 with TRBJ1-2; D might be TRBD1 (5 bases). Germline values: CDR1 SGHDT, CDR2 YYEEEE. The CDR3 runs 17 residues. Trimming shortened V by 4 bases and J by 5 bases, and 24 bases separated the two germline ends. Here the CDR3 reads CASSSLGVNPSGYGYTF. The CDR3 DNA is TGTGCCAGCAGCAGCCTAGGGGTAAACCCCAGCGGGTATGGCTACACCTTC.

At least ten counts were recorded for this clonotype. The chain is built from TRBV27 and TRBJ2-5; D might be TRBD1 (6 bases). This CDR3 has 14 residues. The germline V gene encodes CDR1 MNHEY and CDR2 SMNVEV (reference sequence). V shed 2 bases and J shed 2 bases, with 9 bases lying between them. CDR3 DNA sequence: TGTGCCAGCAGTTTACGCAGGGGACAAGAGACCCAGTACTTC. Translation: CASSLRRGQETQYF.